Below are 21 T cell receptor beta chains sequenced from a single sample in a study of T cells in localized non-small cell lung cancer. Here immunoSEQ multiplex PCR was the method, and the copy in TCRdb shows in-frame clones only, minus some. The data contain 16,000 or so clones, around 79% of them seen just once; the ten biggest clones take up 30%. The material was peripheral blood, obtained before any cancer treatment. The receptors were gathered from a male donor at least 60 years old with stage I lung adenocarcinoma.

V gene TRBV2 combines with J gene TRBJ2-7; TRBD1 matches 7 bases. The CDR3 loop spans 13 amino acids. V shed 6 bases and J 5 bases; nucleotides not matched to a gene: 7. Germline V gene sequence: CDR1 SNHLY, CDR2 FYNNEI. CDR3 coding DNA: TGTGCCAGCAGGGATGACAGGGCCCACGAGCAGTACTTC. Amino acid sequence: CASRDDRAHEQYF.

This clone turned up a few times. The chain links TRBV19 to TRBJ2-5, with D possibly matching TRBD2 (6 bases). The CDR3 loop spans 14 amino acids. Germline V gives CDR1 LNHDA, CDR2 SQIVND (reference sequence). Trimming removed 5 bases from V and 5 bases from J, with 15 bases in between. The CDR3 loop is CASSPEGLMETQYF. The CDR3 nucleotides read TGTGCCAGTAGTCCCGAAGGACTAATGGAGACCCAGTACTTC.

The DNA for the CDR3 is TGCGCCAGCCGGACAGGAGGAAGTGGCTACACCTTC. It codes for CASRTGGSGYTF. The chain employs TRBV5-1 and TRBJ1-2; 7 bases are a match to TRBD1. J gave up 7 bases and V 7 bases, and 7 bases lay outside the gene matches. This CDR3 has 12 residues. The germline V gene has CDR1 SGHRS and CDR2 YFSETQ.

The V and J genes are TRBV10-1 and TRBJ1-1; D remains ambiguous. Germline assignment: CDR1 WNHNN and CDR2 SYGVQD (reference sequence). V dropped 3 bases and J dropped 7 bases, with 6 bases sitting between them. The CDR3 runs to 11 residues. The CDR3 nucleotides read TGCGCCAGCAGTGAACAGAATGAAGCTTTCTTT. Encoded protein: CASSEQNEAFF.

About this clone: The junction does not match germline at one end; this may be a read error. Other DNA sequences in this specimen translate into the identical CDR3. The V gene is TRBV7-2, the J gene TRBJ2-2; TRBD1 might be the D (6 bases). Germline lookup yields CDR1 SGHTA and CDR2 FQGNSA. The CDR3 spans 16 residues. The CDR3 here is CASSLIEDSFAGELFF. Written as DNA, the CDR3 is TGCGCCAGCAGCCTAATAGAGGACAGTTTTGCCGGGGAGCTGTTTTTT. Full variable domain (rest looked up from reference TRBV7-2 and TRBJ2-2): GAGVSQSPSNKVTEKGKDVELRCDPISGHTALYWYRQSLGQGLEFLIYFQGNSAPDKSGLPSDRFSAERTGGSVSTLTIQRTQQEDSAVYLCASSLIEDSFAGELFFGEGSRLTVL.

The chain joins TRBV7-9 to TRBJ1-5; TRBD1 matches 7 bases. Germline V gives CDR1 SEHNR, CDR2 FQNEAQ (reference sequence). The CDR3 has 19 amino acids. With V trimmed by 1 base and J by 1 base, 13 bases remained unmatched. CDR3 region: CASSLGGQGEVQSNQPQHF. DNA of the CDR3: TGTGCCAGCAGCTTAGGGGGGCAGGGGGAAGTGCAAAGCAATCAGCCCCAGCATTTT.

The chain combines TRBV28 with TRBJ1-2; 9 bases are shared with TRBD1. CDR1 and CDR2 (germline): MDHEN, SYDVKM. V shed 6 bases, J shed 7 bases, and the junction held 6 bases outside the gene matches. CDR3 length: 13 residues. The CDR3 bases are TGTGCCAGCAGGCTGACAGGGGGGGGTGGCTACACCTTC. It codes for CASRLTGGGGYTF.

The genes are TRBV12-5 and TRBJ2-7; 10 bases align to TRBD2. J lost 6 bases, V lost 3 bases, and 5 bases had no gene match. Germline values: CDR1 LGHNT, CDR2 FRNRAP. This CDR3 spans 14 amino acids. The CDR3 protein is CASGLSGGAGEQYF. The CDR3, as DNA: TGTGCTAGTGGTTTAAGCGGGGGGGCCGGCGAGCAGTACTTC.

The CDR3 loop reads CASSRGLAGGEQYF. CDR3 coding DNA: TGTGCCAGCAGTCGGGGACTAGCGGGAGGCGAGCAGTACTTC. The chain uses TRBV2 and TRBJ2-7, with 15 bases fitting TRBD2. The V and J ends lost 5 bases and 6 bases, in that order; junction bases with no gene match: 2. This CDR3 has 14 amino acids. Germline V gene data show CDR1 as SNHLY and CDR2 as FYNNEI.

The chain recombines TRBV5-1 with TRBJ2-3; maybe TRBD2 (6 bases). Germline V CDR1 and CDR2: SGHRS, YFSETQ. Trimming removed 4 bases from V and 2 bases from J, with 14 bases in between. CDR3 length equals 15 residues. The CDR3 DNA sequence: TGCGCCAGCAGCCGAATAGCGGAGACCACAGATACGCAGTATTTT. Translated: CASSRIAETTDTQYF. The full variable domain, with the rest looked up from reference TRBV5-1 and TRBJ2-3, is KAGVTQTPRYLIKTRGQQVTLSCSPISGHRSVSWYQQTPGQGLQFLFEYFSETQRNKGNFPGRFSGRQFSNSRSEMNVSTLELGDSALYLCASSRIAETTDTQYFGPGTRLTVL.

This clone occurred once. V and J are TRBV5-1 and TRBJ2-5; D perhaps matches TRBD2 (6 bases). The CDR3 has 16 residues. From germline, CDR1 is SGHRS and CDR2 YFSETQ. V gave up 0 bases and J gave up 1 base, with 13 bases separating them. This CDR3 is CASSLAGAGRQETQYF. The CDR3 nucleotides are TGCGCCAGCAGCTTGGCAGGCGCGGGGCGCCAAGAGACCCAGTACTTC.

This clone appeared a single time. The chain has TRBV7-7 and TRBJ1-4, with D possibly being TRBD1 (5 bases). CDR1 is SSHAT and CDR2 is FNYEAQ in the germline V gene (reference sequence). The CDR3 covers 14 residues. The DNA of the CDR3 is TGTGCTAGCGGTCCGGGGGGATCTAATGAAAAACTGTTTTTT. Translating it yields CASGPGGSNEKLFF.

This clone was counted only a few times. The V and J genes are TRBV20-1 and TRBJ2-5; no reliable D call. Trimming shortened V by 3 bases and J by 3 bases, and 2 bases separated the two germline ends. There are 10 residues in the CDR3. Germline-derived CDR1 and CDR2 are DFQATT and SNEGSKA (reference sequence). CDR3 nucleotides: TGCAGTGCTAGGGAAGAGACCCAGTACTTC. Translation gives CSAREETQYF.

The CDR3 loop reads CASSTGLAGFQETQYF. As DNA, the CDR3 is TGTGCCAGTAGTACCGGACTAGCGGGTTTCCAAGAGACCCAGTACTTC. This chain uses TRBV19 with TRBJ2-5, with TRBD2 identical over 11 bases. Trimming at V came to 4 bases and at J to 1 base, leaving 5 bases not matched to a gene. The CDR3 contains 16 residues. Per germline, CDR1 LNHDA and CDR2 SQIVND (reference sequence).

CDR3 coding DNA: TGTGCCAGCAGCCCGGACGGGCTTTATGGCTACACCTTC. It encodes CASSPDGLYGYTF. This sequence joins TRBV14 and TRBJ1-2; D is unclear. CDR3 size: 13 residues. V was clipped by 4 bases and J by 5 bases, with 11 bases between them. Germline loops: CDR1 SGHDN, CDR2 FVKESK.

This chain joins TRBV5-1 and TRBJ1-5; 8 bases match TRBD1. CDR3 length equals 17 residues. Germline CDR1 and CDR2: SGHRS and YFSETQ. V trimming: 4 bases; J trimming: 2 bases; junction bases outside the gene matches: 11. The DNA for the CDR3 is TGCGCCAGCAGCCTGTGGGGGTCGGACAGGGGCAATCAGCCCCAGCATTTT. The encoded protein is CASSLWGSDRGNQPQHF.

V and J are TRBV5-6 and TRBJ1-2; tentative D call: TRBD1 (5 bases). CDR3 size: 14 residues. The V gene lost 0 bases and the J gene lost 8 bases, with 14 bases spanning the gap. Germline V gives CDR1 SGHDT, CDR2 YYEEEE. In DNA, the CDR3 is TGTGCCAGCAGCTTGGATGGGGGTGTTCGCGGCTACACCTTC. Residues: CASSLDGGVRGYTF.

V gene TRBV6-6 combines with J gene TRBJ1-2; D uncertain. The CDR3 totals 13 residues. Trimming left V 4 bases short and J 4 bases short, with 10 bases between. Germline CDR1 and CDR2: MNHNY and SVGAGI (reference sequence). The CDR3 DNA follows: TGTGCCAGCAGTTCCCTTACGGCCTATGGCTACACCTTC. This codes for CASSSLTAYGYTF.

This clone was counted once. The DNA of the CDR3 is TGCGCCAGCAGCTTGGCCGGGAGGGATCAAGAGACCCAGTACTTC. Encoded protein: CASSLAGRDQETQYF. The J gene is TRBJ2-5, the V gene TRBV5-1, with 8 bases lining up with TRBD2. Germline values: CDR1 SGHRS, CDR2 YFSETQ. With V trimmed by 0 bases and J by 2 bases, 3 bases remained unmatched. The CDR3 sequence is 15 residues long.

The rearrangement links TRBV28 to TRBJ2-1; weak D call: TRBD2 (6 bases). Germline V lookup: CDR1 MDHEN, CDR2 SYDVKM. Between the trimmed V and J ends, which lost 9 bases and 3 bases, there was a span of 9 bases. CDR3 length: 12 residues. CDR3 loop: CASRTNYNEQFF. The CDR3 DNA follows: TGTGCCAGTAGGACTAACTACAATGAGCAGTTCTTC.

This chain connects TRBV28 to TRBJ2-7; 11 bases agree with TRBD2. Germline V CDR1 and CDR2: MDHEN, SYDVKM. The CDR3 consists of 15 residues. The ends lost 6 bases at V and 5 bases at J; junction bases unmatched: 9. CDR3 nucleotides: TGTGCCAGCAGAATTAGCGGGGGGGGTCCCCACGAGCAGTACTTC. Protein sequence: CASRISGGGPHEQYF.